Shown below are 8 T cell receptor beta chains from a single sample sequenced in a study of shared clonotypes between healthy human individuals. Repertoires were generated with immunoSEQ multiplex PCR, while TCRdb's copy carries only in-frame clones and drops some. The sample lists over a million clones, roughly 74% occurring once. Sample: memory CD4+ T cells from PBMCs. Subset: CD45RA-negative fraction. Receptor source: a man between 18 and 29 years old in good health. Some clones in this sample may be carry-over from other donors' samples.

Concerning this clone: Other DNA sequences in the sample encode the same CDR3. This chain connects TRBV28 to TRBJ2-4; D gene ambiguous. V was shortened by 1 base and J by 0 bases, with 7 bases between the two germline ends. Germline CDR1 and CDR2: MDHEN and SYDVKM. CDR3 length: 15 amino acids. CDR3 bases: TGTGCCAGCAGTTTATCCGGCTTAGCCAAAAACATTCAGTACTTC. This translates into CASSLSGLAKNIQYF.

This chain links TRBV21-1 with TRBJ1-5. TRBV21-1 is described as a pseudogene. This CDR3 spans 16 amino acids. CDR3 sequence (DNA): TGTGCCAGCAGCAACCGCCTGGACGGCCGAAGGAGGCCCCAGCATTTT. This codes for CASSNRLDGRRRPQHF.

This clone has more than one count but fewer than ten. CDR3 coding DNA: TGTGCCAGCAGTTTATCCCCCCTCGTAGAAAACTATGGCTACACCTTC. Translated, it gives CASSLSPLVENYGYTF. This chain connects TRBV27 to TRBJ1-2, with D unresolved. V lost 0 bases to trimming and J lost 2 bases, with 13 bases between them. Germline CDR1 and CDR2: MNHEY and SMNVEV (reference sequence). This CDR3 has 16 residues.

As for this clone: Other DNA sequences in this specimen translate into the identical CDR3. J is TRBJ2-7 and V is TRBV18; 9 bases match TRBD1. This CDR3 contains 14 residues. Germline-derived CDR1 and CDR2 are KGHSH and LQKENI. Trimming at V came to 3 bases and at J to 2 bases, leaving 2 bases not matched to a gene. The CDR3 reads CASSPGTGTYEQYF. The CDR3 nucleotides are TGTGCCAGCTCACCCGGGACAGGGACCTACGAGCAGTACTTC.

This clone was seen more than once but under ten times. This CDR3 is CASSQLSGAGGEAFF. The CDR3 bases are TGTGCCAGCAGCCAACTGTCCGGGGCCGGGGGTGAAGCTTTCTTT. This chain links TRBV14 with TRBJ1-1; TRBD1 might be the D (5 bases). This CDR3 is built from 15 residues. CDR1 and CDR2 (germline): SGHDN, FVKESK. V was cut by 2 bases and J by 7 bases, with 17 bases left in between.

V and J are TRBV7-9 and TRBJ1-5, with D perhaps TRBD1 (6 bases). CDR1 SEHNR and CDR2 FQNEAQ come from the germline V gene (reference sequence). V lost 5 bases and J 3 bases, leaving 23 bases between the germline ends. The CDR3 contains 18 residues. The chain's CDR3 is CASSGRGGGAFLNQPQHF. Written as DNA, the CDR3 is TGTGCCAGCAGCGGGAGAGGTGGGGGGGCCTTTCTCAATCAGCCCCAGCATTTT.

The chain joins TRBV5-1 to TRBJ1-2, with 7 bases identical to TRBD1. Germline CDR1 SGHRS, CDR2 YFSETQ. V lost 4 bases to trimming and J lost 7 bases; unmatched junction nucleotides: 13. This CDR3 spans 15 amino acids. CDR3 sequence reads: CASSRGTGDVGGYTF. The CDR3 coding sequence is TGCGCCAGCAGCAGAGGTACAGGGGACGTAGGTGGCTACACCTTC.

CDR3 in amino acids: CASSASRSGANVLTF. The CDR3 DNA reads TGTGCCAGCAGCGCATCCCGTTCTGGGGCCAACGTCCTGACTTTC. The V call is TRBV2, the J call TRBJ2-6; unclear D gene. V was trimmed by 6 bases and J by 1 base, leaving 10 bases between them. The germline CDR1 and CDR2 sequences are SNHLY and FYNNEI. The CDR3 sequence is 15 residues long.